This T cell receptor beta chain comes out of a study of CD8 T cells in ankylosing spondylitis. Using its own MiXCR run on the 5' RACE reads, TCRdb lists one record per CDR3 protein. The repertoire holds 250,000 to 350,000 distinct CDR3 sequences, with 20% as singletons. The CDR3 is made up of 14 amino acids. V was trimmed by 4 bases and J by 5 bases, leaving 12 bases between them. Germline V CDR1 and CDR2: ENHRY, SYGVKD. This clonotype was detected only a few times. Antigen: not known. Regarding the study as a whole: Made up of fewer than ten highly homologous variants, a TCR beta motif appeared characteristic of ankylosing spondylitis blood. Past studies reported some motif variants in reactive arthritis synovial fluid and blood.

The sequenced sample consisted of blood, either unsorted or a sorted T cell fraction (not recorded which). This sequence joins TRBV10-3 and TRBJ1-5, with D perhaps TRBD1 (5 bases). This clonotype was obtained from a male donor with ankylosing spondylitis or in good health (not recorded which). The CDR3 DNA reads as TGTGCCATCAGTGGTGGGGGGGGAGATCAGCCCCAGCATTTT. Protein: CAISGGGGDQPQHF.